This T cell receptor beta chain was recorded in a study of read filtering for tumor transcriptome and immune sequencing. Whole-study context: Per sample, TCR-region reads ranged about 4 to 10.27 million by IR-seq, roughly 80 to 1273 by RNA-seq. Regarding the study as a whole: RNA-seq captured clonotypes less deeply and reliably than IR-seq. In IR-seq, single-read clonotypes were roughly 82% of clonotypes but around 3.2% of reads.

Molecular barcoded adaptors covering alpha/delta and beta/gamma chains were used on 400 to 450 ng RNA. TCRdb reprocessed the reads with MiXCR, giving one entry per CDR3 protein. The table lists roughly 93,000 distinct CDR3 sequences, around a fifth of them singletons. This clonotype showed up many times. Its antigen is unidentified. The CDR3 totals 14 residues. In germline, CDR1 is SGHRS, CDR2 YFSETQ. The J segment lost 1 base and the V segment lost 3 bases, leaving 3 bases of the junction unmatched. The TCR sequence derives from a donor at least 40 years old with multiple myeloma. Input material: a population of CD138-negative cells sorted from bone marrow. The gene calls are TRBV5-1 and TRBJ1-1; the match to TRBD1 covers 7 bases. The CDR3 sequence is CASSYRGGNTEAFF. In DNA form, the CDR3 reads TGCGCCAGCAGCTACAGGGGAGGGAACACTGAAGCTTTCTTT. The full variable domain, completed using reference TRBV5-1 and TRBJ1-1, is KAGVTQTPRYLIKTRGQQVTLSCSPISGHRSVSWYQQTPGQGLQFLFEYFSETQRNKGNFPGRFSGRQFSNSRSEMNVSTLELGDSALYLCASSYRGGNTEAFFGQGTRLTVV.